This T cell receptor beta chain was identified in a study of T cells in Graves' hyperthyroidism and ophthalmopathy. Broader study findings: The blood repertoire included most of the expanded thyroid clonotypes above 0.001. Stable hyperthyroidism and ophthalmopathy were separated using 13 V-J signatures.

There are 13 residues in the CDR3. Germline V lookup: CDR1 SGHTA, CDR2 FQGNSA. Amplification yielded TCR beta CDR3 regions, with RNA transcripts as the source. Primed by the HTBI set, a first-round RT-PCR was run on the TCR CDR3. TCRdb processed the multiplex PCR reads anew with MiXCR; each CDR3 protein has one entry. The sample has roughly 500,000 distinct CDR3 sequences, 40% to 55% seen once. Concerning this clonotype itself: No antigen is known for it. One end of the junction does not line up with germline, which may come from a read error.

Reasons for excluding patients were uncontrolled infection, other autoimmune disease, pregnancy or lactation. This clonotype was sampled from an adult woman with Graves' disease, either hyperthyroidism or ophthalmopathy (not recorded which). Sequences were obtained from peripheral blood or thyroid tissue (not recorded which). The V call is TRBV7-2, the J call TRBJ2-7; tentative D call: TRBD2 (5 bases). As DNA, the CDR3 is TGCGCCAGCAGCCCCGGGGTGATTTACGAGCAGTACTTC. Translated: CASSPGVIYEQYF.